The present T cell receptor (beta chain) was sequenced within a study of blood T cell repertoires in COVID-19. Across the whole study: Samples came from the United States, Italy and Spain, spanning acute and convalescent COVID-19. Sources were T cells, B-cell-depleted T cells, or PBMCs; the material itself was cDNA or gDNA.

Clones were read by immunoSEQ multiplex PCR, and TCRdb kept only the in-frame ones, dropping some. Found here are roughly 250,000 clones, roughly 80% of them singletons; the top ten hold approximately 4.8%. The CDR3 extends over 16 amino acids. V was cut by 2 bases and J by 2 bases, with 15 bases left in between. CDR1 and CDR2 (germline): LNHDA, SQIVND (reference sequence). The TCR originated in a man between 45 and 60 years old with active or convalescent COVID-19. Sequenced input: peripheral blood. The rearrangement uses TRBV19 and TRBJ1-2; weak D call: TRBD1 (6 bases). This CDR3 reads CASSIQAGAPNYGYTF. CDR3 coding DNA: TGTGCCAGTAGTATACAGGCAGGGGCCCCGAACTATGGCTACACCTTC.